The rows below give T cell receptor beta chains drawn from one sample of a study of blood T cell repertoires in COVID-19. The table came from immunoSEQ multiplex PCR; TCRdb's copy has only in-frame clones and leaves some out. Among approximately 140,000 clones listed, under 90% were seen once. Sequenced material: PBMCs or T cells enriched from blood (not recorded which). The receptors stem from a man in his forties with acute COVID-19. The conserved cysteine and the conserved F or W are not part of the CDR3 here. Each record gives: J gene, V gene, D gene, CDR3 protein. A D gene is named only where the DNA matches it firmly.

j_call: TRBJ1-5; v_call: TRBV5-8; d_call: -; cdr3_aa: ASSLDARVVLGQPQH
j_call: TRBJ1-5; v_call: TRBV3-1/TRBV3-2; d_call: -; cdr3_aa: ASSARADQPQH
j_call: TRBJ2-5; v_call: TRBV3-1/TRBV3-2; d_call: -; cdr3_aa: ASSQGGGVGLQTQY
j_call: TRBJ2-7; v_call: TRBV7-6; d_call: -; cdr3_aa: ASSPWGQGYEQY
j_call: TRBJ2-7; v_call: TRBV13; d_call: -; cdr3_aa: ASSLDLSEQY
j_call: TRBJ2-1; v_call: TRBV30; d_call: -; cdr3_aa: AWSPSDNEQF
j_call: TRBJ2-1; v_call: TRBV7-3; d_call: TRBD2; cdr3_aa: ASSLAGGNNEQF
j_call: TRBJ1-1; v_call: TRBV7-9; d_call: -; cdr3_aa: ASSLGGIEAF
j_call: TRBJ1-5; v_call: TRBV6-1; d_call: -; cdr3_aa: ASSGFGAASAQPQH
j_call: TRBJ2-2; v_call: TRBV7-2; d_call: TRBD2; cdr3_aa: ASRLAGGNTGELF
j_call: TRBJ2-7; v_call: TRBV28; d_call: TRBD1; cdr3_aa: ASSFRDRVSYEQY
j_call: TRBJ2-1; v_call: TRBV24-1; d_call: TRBD2; cdr3_aa: ATSDPRGEVRNEQF
j_call: TRBJ2-1; v_call: TRBV7-2; d_call: TRBD1; cdr3_aa: ASSMPGQGYNEQF
j_call: TRBJ2-7; v_call: TRBV6-5; d_call: TRBD1; cdr3_aa: ASTEIRDRAYEQY
j_call: TRBJ2-1; v_call: TRBV21-1; d_call: -; cdr3_aa: ASSKWGDRGLADNEQF
j_call: TRBJ1-3; v_call: TRBV7-9; d_call: TRBD1; cdr3_aa: ASSFIGAGGSGNTIY
j_call: TRBJ1-5; v_call: TRBV7-9; d_call: TRBD1; cdr3_aa: ASSDRGLDQPQH
j_call: TRBJ2-5; v_call: TRBV19; d_call: -; cdr3_aa: ASWDNGETQY
j_call: TRBJ1-6; v_call: TRBV19; d_call: TRBD1; cdr3_aa: ASSIGQVYNSPLH
j_call: TRBJ2-7; v_call: TRBV7-9; d_call: TRBD2; cdr3_aa: ASSLGGLVQMQY
j_call: TRBJ2-7; v_call: TRBV14; d_call: TRBD1; cdr3_aa: ASSLQTGLNEQY
j_call: TRBJ1-5; v_call: TRBV24-1; d_call: -; cdr3_aa: ATSDLYSNQPQH
j_call: TRBJ1-5; v_call: TRBV7-9; d_call: TRBD1; cdr3_aa: ASSQGQGASQPQH
j_call: TRBJ2-5; v_call: TRBV1; d_call: -; cdr3_aa: TSSQEEVLAWQETQY
j_call: TRBJ2-7; v_call: TRBV13; d_call: TRBD2; cdr3_aa: ASSKAGTSGNYEQY
j_call: TRBJ1-2; v_call: TRBV3-1/TRBV3-2; d_call: TRBD1; cdr3_aa: ASSYYRGIKDGYT
j_call: TRBJ2-2; v_call: TRBV7-9; d_call: -; cdr3_aa: ASSLVTGTANTGELF
j_call: TRBJ2-1; v_call: TRBV10-3; d_call: TRBD2; cdr3_aa: AISEGMGPSGFGI
j_call: TRBJ2-1; v_call: TRBV4-1; d_call: -; cdr3_aa: ASSQDGLQERPYNEQF
j_call: TRBJ1-2; v_call: TRBV30; d_call: -; cdr3_aa: AWSYDSYGYT
j_call: TRBJ1-2; v_call: TRBV7-9; d_call: TRBD1; cdr3_aa: ASSLALGQSYGYT
j_call: TRBJ1-2; v_call: TRBV19; d_call: -; cdr3_aa: ASSIRQGSLNGYT
j_call: TRBJ2-2; v_call: TRBV7-9; d_call: TRBD2; cdr3_aa: ASSGSGLAGTGELF
j_call: TRBJ2-2; v_call: TRBV7-2; d_call: -; cdr3_aa: ASSSAGVNTGELF
j_call: TRBJ2-1; v_call: TRBV6-5; d_call: TRBD2; cdr3_aa: ASGRLALDNEQF
j_call: TRBJ1-5; v_call: TRBV30; d_call: -; cdr3_aa: AWSKDNNQPQH
j_call: TRBJ1-5; v_call: TRBV19; d_call: -; cdr3_aa: ASSGGGGNQPQH
j_call: TRBJ2-1; v_call: TRBV5-1; d_call: TRBD2; cdr3_aa: ASSGGLAGGPGQF
j_call: TRBJ1-2; v_call: TRBV7-2; d_call: -; cdr3_aa: ASSWGSSGGYT
j_call: TRBJ2-1; v_call: TRBV2; d_call: TRBD2; cdr3_aa: ASSEYPGAGPSYNEQF
j_call: TRBJ2-7; v_call: TRBV5-1; d_call: TRBD2; cdr3_aa: ASSLGLAGGLYEQY
j_call: TRBJ2-2; v_call: TRBV5-4; d_call: TRBD2; cdr3_aa: ASSLELAGENKLF
j_call: TRBJ1-1; v_call: TRBV7-9; d_call: -; cdr3_aa: ASSLGDGPTTEAF
j_call: TRBJ1-1; v_call: TRBV19; d_call: TRBD1; cdr3_aa: ASSLGTANTEAF
j_call: TRBJ2-5; v_call: TRBV7-8; d_call: -; cdr3_aa: ASSPPHGLGTQY
j_call: TRBJ2-4; v_call: TRBV5-1; d_call: -; cdr3_aa: ASSSPGLAKNIQY
j_call: TRBJ2-1; v_call: TRBV20-1; d_call: TRBD2; cdr3_aa: SASPSGAGNEQF